These T cell receptor beta chains were read from a single sample in a study of identical twins. TCRdb recomputed calls from the 5' RACE reads with MiXCR, one row per CDR3 protein. The profile shows 450,000 to 500,000 distinct CDR3 sequences, around an eighth of them singletons. In addition, the sample was reused for a study of yellow fever vaccine responses in identical twins.

The sequenced material came from CD4+ T cells sorted from blood. These receptor sequences come from a woman aged 18-35 years in good health. CDR3s include the opening cysteine and the closing phenylalanine or tryptophan. A D gene is named only where the DNA matches it firmly. Clone sizes are given selectively: once, few, many, or a class where the clone is expanded.

V gene	clone size	D gene	J gene	CDR3 DNA	CDR3 protein
TRBV4-3	-	TRBD2	TRBJ2-3	TGCGCCAGCAGCCGACAAGGGACTAGCGGGGGAGGGGATACGCAGTATTTT	CASSRQGTSGGGDTQYF
TRBV23-1	-	TRBD2	TRBJ2-5	TGCGCCAGCAGTCAATCGCCCCTGGCGGGAGGAGAGACCCAGTACTTC	CASSQSPLAGGETQYF
TRBV7-2	-	TRBD1	TRBJ1-4	TGTGCCAGCAGCCAAGACAGGGGTAATGAAAAACTGTTTTTT	CASSQDRGNEKLFF
TRBV11-2	few	-	TRBJ2-7	TGTGCCAGCAGCTTAGAAGCGTCCGGAGCCTCCTACGAGCAGTACTTC	CASSLEASGASYEQYF
TRBV7-9	few	-	TRBJ2-3	TGTGCCAGTAACCGAGGGGTCAATGCAGATACGCAGTATTTT	CASNRGVNADTQYF
TRBV6-9	few	-	TRBJ2-7	TGTGCCAGCAGTTATTCCCACCTACGGGGGCTCTACGAGCAGTACTTC	CASSYSHLRGLYEQYF
TRBV11-2	-	TRBD1	TRBJ2-3	TGTGCCAGCAGCGTAAGACAGGGGGTCACAGATACGCAGTATTTT	CASSVRQGVTDTQYF
TRBV5-1	-	TRBD1	TRBJ2-7	TGCGCCAGCACTATGCTAGCCAAGGGACAGGGCACTAACGAGCAGTACTTC	CASTMLAKGQGTNEQYF
TRBV5-1	few	TRBD1	TRBJ2-1	TGCGCCAGCAGCTTCGGGACAGGGCATGCTGAGCAGTTCTTC	CASSFGTGHAEQFF
TRBV10-3	few	TRBD2	TRBJ2-7	TGTGCCACCGCGGGACTAGCGTCGACCTACGAGCAGTACTTC	CATAGLASTYEQYF
TRBV20-1	few	-	TRBJ1-1	TGCAGTGCTAGAGGGCAGCTGATGAACACTGAAGCTTTCTTT	CSARGQLMNTEAFF
TRBV5-1	few	-	TRBJ2-7	TGCGCCAGCAGCTGGAGGCCCCGAGGGGAGATGTCCTACGAGCAGTACTTC	CASSWRPRGEMSYEQYF
TRBV6-5	-	TRBD2	TRBJ2-2	TGTGCCAGCAGTACTAGCGACCTGAACACCGGGGAGCTGTTTTTT	CASSTSDLNTGELFF
TRBV12-3/TRBV12-4	many	-	TRBJ2-1	TGTGCCAGCAGTCACGGGACACCGACCTACAATGAGCAGTTCTTC	CASSHGTPTYNEQFF
TRBV20-1	-	-	TRBJ1-6	TGCAGTGCTGGGGACGAAAGTAATTCACCCCTCCACTTT	CSAGDESNSPLHF
TRBV6-1	-	-	TRBJ1-2	TGTGCCAGCAGCCCCCCGAAGGGAGGGGGCTACACCTTC	CASSPPKGGGYTF
TRBV7-9	few	TRBD1	TRBJ1-2	TGTGCCAGCAGCAGAGGGACGGGACAGGACCACTATGGCTACACCTTC	CASSRGTGQDHYGYTF
TRBV6-2/TRBV6-3	few	TRBD1	TRBJ1-2	TGTGCCAGCAGTACCAGGACAGGGACGCGTGGCTACACCTTC	CASSTRTGTRGYTF
TRBV15	many	-	TRBJ2-3	TGTGCCACCAGCAGAGGACAAGGGACTGTTAATAAAGATACGCAGTATTTT	CATSRGQGTVNKDTQYF
TRBV28	few	-	TRBJ1-5	TGTGCCAGCAGGCCCCCCGGGGCGAGCAATCAGCCCCAGCATTTT	CASRPPGASNQPQHF
TRBV7-2	-	-	TRBJ2-1	TGTGCCAGCAGCGGGTGGTCGGTCAATGAGCAGTTCTTC	CASSGWSVNEQFF
TRBV2	-	TRBD2	TRBJ2-5	TGTGCCAGCAGGGCGGGACTAGCGGGAGTTCTAGAGACCCAGTACTTC	CASRAGLAGVLETQYF
TRBV18	-	-	TRBJ2-7	TGTGCCAGCTCCCCGGGCGGTCGGAGAAGGGGTTCCTACGAGCAGTACTTC	CASSPGGRRRGSYEQYF
TRBV7-2	-	TRBD2	TRBJ2-7	TGTGCCAGCAGCATACTAGCGGGGGGATACGAGCAGTACTTC	CASSILAGGYEQYF
TRBV5-5	few	-	TRBJ2-4	TGTGCCAGCAGCTTGGGCAGTACCCTAGCCAAAAACATTCAGTACTTC	CASSLGSTLAKNIQYF
TRBV5-1	few	TRBD2	TRBJ2-7	TGCGCCAGCAGCTTAACTTCCGGGACTAGCGACTTAAGGGGGCAGTACTTC	CASSLTSGTSDLRGQYF
TRBV19	few	TRBD1	TRBJ1-5	TGTGCCAGTAGCAGACAGGGAGGCAATGATCAGCCCCAGCATTTT	CASSRQGGNDQPQHF
TRBV7-9	few	TRBD1	TRBJ2-3	TGTGCCAGCAGCTTAGGACAGGGGACGAGCACAGATACGCAGTATTTT	CASSLGQGTSTDTQYF
TRBV7-8	few	TRBD1	TRBJ2-2	TGTGCCAGCAGCTCTGGGACAGGGCTGAACACCGGGGAGCTGTTTTTT	CASSSGTGLNTGELFF
TRBV29-1	few	-	TRBJ2-1	TGCAGCGTTGATTACAGGAGGCACTATGAGCAGTTCTTC	CSVDYRRHYEQFF
TRBV3-1	-	-	TRBJ2-3	TGTGCCAGCAGCCTCGAGTGGGGTGAGGCGCAGTATTTT	CASSLEWGEAQYF
TRBV5-6	few	TRBD2	TRBJ2-7	TGTGCCAGCAGCCAGTTTAGGGGTCGCGGGAGCGGGTCCTACGAGCAGTACTTC	CASSQFRGRGSGSYEQYF
TRBV20-1	few	TRBD2	TRBJ2-3	TGCAGTGCTGGGTCTAGCGGAGCCCAGGCGCAGTATTTT	CSAGSSGAQAQYF
TRBV10-3	-	TRBD1	TRBJ2-6	TGTGCCATCATTACGGACAGGGACAACAACGTCCTGACTTTC	CAIITDRDNNVLTF
TRBV19	-	-	TRBJ2-7	TGTGCCAGTAGTATAGTTGGAAGCGTCGGATCCTACGAGCAGTACTTC	CASSIVGSVGSYEQYF
TRBV7-9	many	TRBD2	TRBJ2-1	TGTGCCAGCAGCTACCTGGCGGGGGGGTACAATGAGCAGTTCTTC	CASSYLAGGYNEQFF
TRBV6-1	few	-	TRBJ2-7	TGTGCCAGCAGTGCGAAGACTAGTCGCGAGCAGTACTTC	CASSAKTSREQYF
TRBV12-5	few	-	TRBJ1-1	TGTGCCCTACCTTTGCCGACTGAAGCTTTCTTT	CALPLPTEAFF
TRBV6-1	-	TRBD2	TRBJ2-7	TGTGCCAGCAGGGGAGTAGAGCGGGGCTCCTACGAGCAGTACTTC	CASRGVERGSYEQYF
TRBV29-1	few	TRBD1	TRBJ2-5	TGCAGCGTTGACACAGGGGCCGGCTGGACCCAGTACTTC	CSVDTGAGWTQYF
TRBV20-1	-	-	TRBJ2-7	TGCAGTGCTAGAGATCTGGGCGGCACCTACGAGCAGTACTTC	CSARDLGGTYEQYF
TRBV21-1	-	-	TRBJ2-5	TGTGCCAGCAGCAAGGGGGGGACCCAGTACTTC	CASSKGGTQYF
TRBV7-2	many	-	TRBJ1-6	TGTGCCAGCAGCAGCAGGGGACTGGGGGATTCACCCCTCCACTTT	CASSSRGLGDSPLHF
TRBV11-2	-	TRBD2	TRBJ2-2	TGTGCCAGCAGCTTACAAAGCGGGATGTACGGGGAGCTGTTTTTT	CASSLQSGMYGELFF
TRBV3-1	few	-	TRBJ1-1	TGTGCCAGCAGCCAAGCCCCAGGAGTAACTGAAGCTTTCTTT	CASSQAPGVTEAFF
TRBV29-1	many	-	TRBJ2-7	TGCAGCGTTGAGGCAAACTCCCCTTCACGGTACTTC	CSVEANSPSRYF
TRBV10-3	-	-	TRBJ2-3	TGTGCCATCGGGGATAGCACAGATACGCAGTATTTT	CAIGDSTDTQYF
TRBV6-6	-	-	TRBJ2-3	TGTGCCAGCAGCCCAAACGGGGTGGTTACGCAGTATTTT	CASSPNGVVTQYF
TRBV20-1	-	TRBD2	TRBJ2-1	TGCAGTGCTGCCCGCGGGGCGGGAGAGGATGAGCAGTTCTTC	CSAARGAGEDEQFF
TRBV4-3	few	-	TRBJ1-5	TGCGCCAGCAGCCAAGATTGGCGCACGGGGTTACAGCCCCAGCATTTT	CASSQDWRTGLQPQHF
TRBV13	-	-	TRBJ2-7	TGTGCCAGCAGCTTATTGCAGACCAGGGGCGAGCAGTACTTC	CASSLLQTRGEQYF
TRBV28	few	-	TRBJ2-2	TGTGCCAGCAGTTTTCGCCCTCTTCAGACAGGATTCACCGGGGAGCTGTTTTTT	CASSFRPLQTGFTGELFF
TRBV20-1	many	TRBD1	TRBJ2-7	TGCAGTGCTAGAACCTCGGGACAGGGTATCTCCGAGCAGTACTTC	CSARTSGQGISEQYF
TRBV11-2	-	TRBD1	TRBJ2-7	TGTGCCAGCAGCGCTCGCGGACAGGGTAACGAGCAGTACTTC	CASSARGQGNEQYF
TRBV28	few	-	TRBJ1-5	TGTGCCAGCAGTTTGTCGGGGGGGGCTCAGCCCCAGCATTTT	CASSLSGGAQPQHF